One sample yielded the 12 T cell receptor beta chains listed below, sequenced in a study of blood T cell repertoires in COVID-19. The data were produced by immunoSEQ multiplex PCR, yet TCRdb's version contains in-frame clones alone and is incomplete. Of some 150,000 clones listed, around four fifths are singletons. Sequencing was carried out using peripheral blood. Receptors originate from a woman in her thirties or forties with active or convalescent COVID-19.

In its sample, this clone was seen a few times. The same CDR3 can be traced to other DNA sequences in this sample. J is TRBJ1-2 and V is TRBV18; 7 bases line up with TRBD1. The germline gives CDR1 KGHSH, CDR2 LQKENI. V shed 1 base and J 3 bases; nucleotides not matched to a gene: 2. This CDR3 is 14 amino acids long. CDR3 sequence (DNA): TGTGCCAGCTCACCACTCGACAGGGACTATGGCTACACCTTC. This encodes CASSPLDRDYGYTF.

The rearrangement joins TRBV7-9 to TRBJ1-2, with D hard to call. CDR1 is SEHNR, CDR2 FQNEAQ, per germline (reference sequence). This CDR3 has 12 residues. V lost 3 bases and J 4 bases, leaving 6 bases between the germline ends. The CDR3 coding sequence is TGTGCCAGCAGCTTGCGGTCCTATGGCTACACCTTC. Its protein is CASSLRSYGYTF.

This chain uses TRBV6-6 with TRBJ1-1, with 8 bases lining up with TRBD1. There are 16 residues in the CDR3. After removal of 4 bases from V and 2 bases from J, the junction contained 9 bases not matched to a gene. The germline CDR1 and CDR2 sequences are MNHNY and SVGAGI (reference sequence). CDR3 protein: CASSFGQGMGNTEAFF. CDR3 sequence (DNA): TGTGCCAGCAGTTTCGGACAGGGAATGGGAAACACTGAAGCTTTCTTT.

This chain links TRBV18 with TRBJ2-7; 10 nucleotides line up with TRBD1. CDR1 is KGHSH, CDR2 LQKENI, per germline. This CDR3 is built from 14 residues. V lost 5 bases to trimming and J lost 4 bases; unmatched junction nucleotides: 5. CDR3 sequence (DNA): TGTGCCAGCTCAGCGGGACAGGGGTCGTACGAGCAGTACTTC. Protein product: CASSAGQGSYEQYF.

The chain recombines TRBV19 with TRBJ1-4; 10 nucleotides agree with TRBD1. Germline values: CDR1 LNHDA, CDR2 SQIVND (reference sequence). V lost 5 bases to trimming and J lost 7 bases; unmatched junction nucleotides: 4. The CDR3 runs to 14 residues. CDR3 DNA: TGTGCCAGTAGTTGGGACAGGGGTGGTGAAAAACTGTTTTTT. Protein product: CASSWDRGGEKLFF. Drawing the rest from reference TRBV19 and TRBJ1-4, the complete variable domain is DGGITQSPKYLFRKEGQNVTLSCEQNLNHDAMYWYRQDPGQGLRLIYYSQIVNDFQKGDIAEGYSVSREKKESFPLTVTSAQKNPTAFYLCASSWDRGGEKLFFGSGTQLSVL.

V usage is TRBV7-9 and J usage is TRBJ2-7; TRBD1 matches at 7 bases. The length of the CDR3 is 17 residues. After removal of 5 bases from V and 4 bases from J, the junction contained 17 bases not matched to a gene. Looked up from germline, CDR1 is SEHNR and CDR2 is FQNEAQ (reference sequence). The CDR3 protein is CASSPPVAGTERYEQYF. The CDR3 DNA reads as TGTGCCAGCAGCCCCCCCGTAGCCGGGACAGAACGTTACGAGCAGTACTTC.

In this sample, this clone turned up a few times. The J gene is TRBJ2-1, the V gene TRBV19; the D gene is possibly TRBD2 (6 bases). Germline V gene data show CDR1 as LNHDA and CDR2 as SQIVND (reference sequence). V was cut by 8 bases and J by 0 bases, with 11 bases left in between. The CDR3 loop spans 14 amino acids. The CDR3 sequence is CASGGFSSYNEQFF. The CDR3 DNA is TGTGCCAGTGGGGGGTTCAGCTCCTACAATGAGCAGTTCTTC.

Written as DNA, the CDR3 is TGCGCCAGCAGCCTACTAACCCGATGGGGGCTGCCTTCCTACAATGAGCAGTTCTTC. Translating it yields CASSLLTRWGLPSYNEQFF. This rearrangement joins TRBV5-1 to TRBJ2-1, with TRBD1 as a possible D gene (6 bases). Looked up from germline, CDR1 is SGHRS and CDR2 is YFSETQ. This CDR3 has 19 amino acids. V gave up 4 bases and J gave up 1 base, with 24 bases separating them.

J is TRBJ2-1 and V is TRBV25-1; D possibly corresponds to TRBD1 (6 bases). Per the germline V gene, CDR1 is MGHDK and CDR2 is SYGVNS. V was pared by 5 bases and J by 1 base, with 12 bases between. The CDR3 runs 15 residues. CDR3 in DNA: TGTGCCAGCAGTCTCAGGGGTCCTTCCTACAATGAGCAGTTCTTC. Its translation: CASSLRGPSYNEQFF.

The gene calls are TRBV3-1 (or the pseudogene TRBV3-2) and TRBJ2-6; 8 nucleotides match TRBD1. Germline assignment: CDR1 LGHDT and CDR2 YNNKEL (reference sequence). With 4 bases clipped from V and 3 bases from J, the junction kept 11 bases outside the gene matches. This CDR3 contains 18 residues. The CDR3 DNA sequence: TGTGCCAGCAGCCGTCGGACAGGGTCTCCTGATGGGGCCAACGTCCTGACTTTC. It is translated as CASSRRTGSPDGANVLTF.

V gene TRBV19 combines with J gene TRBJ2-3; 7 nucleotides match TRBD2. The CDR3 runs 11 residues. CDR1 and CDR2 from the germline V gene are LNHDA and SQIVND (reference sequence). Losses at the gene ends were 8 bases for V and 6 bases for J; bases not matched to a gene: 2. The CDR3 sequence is CASSLADTQYF. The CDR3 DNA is TGTGCCAGTTCACTAGCGGATACGCAGTATTTT. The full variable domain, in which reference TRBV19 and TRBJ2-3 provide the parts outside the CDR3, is DGGITQSPKYLFRKEGQNVTLSCEQNLNHDAMYWYRQDPGQGLRLIYYSQIVNDFQKGDIAEGYSVSREKKESFPLTVTSAQKNPTAFYLCASSLADTQYFGPGTRLTVL.

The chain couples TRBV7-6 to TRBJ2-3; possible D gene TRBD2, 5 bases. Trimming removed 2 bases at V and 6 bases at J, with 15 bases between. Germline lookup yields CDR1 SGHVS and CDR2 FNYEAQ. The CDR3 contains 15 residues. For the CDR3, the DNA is TGTGCCAGCAGCTTAAGACTGGAGGAACGGGATACGCAGTATTTT. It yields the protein CASSLRLEERDTQYF.